This entry lists 15 T cell receptor beta chains sequenced from one sample in a study of low-dose radiotherapy and immunotherapy resistance in tumors. Regarding time point: before trial treatment. Alpha- and beta-chain coverage of first-strand cDNA came from TRAV- and TRBV-specific primers. TCR amplification involved 20 PCR cycles with a constant-region primer and V-primer adapter. Using its own MiXCR run on the reads, TCRdb lists one record per CDR3 protein. The sample records over 55,000 distinct CDR3 sequences, less than 35% being singletons. This material consisted of PBMCs, taken before treatment. Receptor source: a female donor with ovarian cancer.

V gene TRBV6-1 combines with J gene TRBJ2-3, with a weak D call TRBD2 (6 bases). The CDR3 runs 18 residues. The germline gives CDR1 MNHNS, CDR2 SASEGT. The V gene lost 5 bases and the J gene lost 0 bases, with 21 bases spanning the gap. The DNA of the CDR3 is TGTGCCAGCAGTTACGATAATGCGGGACGGCTAAGCACAGATACGCAGTATTTT. Its protein is CASSYDNAGRLSTDTQYF.

Only one count was recorded for this clonotype. Given a far larger clone just one base away, this is likely a sequencing read error. The chain uses TRBV6-6 and TRBJ2-2; D may be TRBD2 (5 bases). The CDR3 runs 12 residues. Per germline, CDR1 MNHNY and CDR2 SVGAGI (reference sequence). CDR3 nucleotide sequence: TGTGCCAGCAGTTACAGGTCCGGGGAGCCGTTTTTT. This translates into CASSYRSGEPFF.

This clonotype occurred many times. V and J are TRBV5-4 and TRBJ2-5, with unresolved D. V was shortened by 4 bases and J by 3 bases, with 7 bases between the two germline ends. Germline lookup yields CDR1 SGHNT and CDR2 YYREEE (reference sequence). The CDR3 is 12 amino acids. CDR3: CASSRREETQYF. In DNA form, the CDR3 reads TGTGCCAGCAGCAGGAGAGAAGAGACCCAGTACTTC.

This chain connects TRBV27 to TRBJ1-1, with D uncertain. Germline lookup yields CDR1 MNHEY and CDR2 SMNVEV (reference sequence). V lost 4 bases to trimming and J lost 4 bases, with 13 bases between them. The CDR3 consists of 14 residues. The CDR3 DNA sequence: TGTGCCAGCAGTTCCCCACAACGCGGCACTGAAGCTTTCTTT. It yields the protein CASSSPQRGTEAFF.

The chain employs TRBV5-6 and TRBJ2-3, with D maybe TRBD2 (6 bases). CDR1 is SGHDT and CDR2 is YYEEEE in the germline V gene. Deletions cut 2 bases from V and 4 bases from J, with 14 bases between. CDR3 length equals 15 residues. The CDR3 bases are TGTGCCAGCAGCTTCGGGAGCGGGCGCTCAGATACGCAGTATTTT. Residues: CASSFGSGRSDTQYF.

This clonotype has ten or more counts. The chain couples TRBV7-9 to TRBJ2-1; either TRBD1 or TRBD2 may supply D (6 bases each). Per the germline V gene, CDR1 is SEHNR and CDR2 is FQNEAQ (reference sequence). The CDR3 sequence is 15 residues long. Deletions cut 3 bases from V and 9 bases from J, with 18 bases between. The CDR3 region is CASSFPRGGGGEQFF. The CDR3 DNA reads as TGTGCCAGCAGCTTTCCTCGGGGCGGAGGGGGTGAGCAGTTCTTC.

The table lists this clonotype with many counts. The chain uses TRBV11-2 and TRBJ1-1; D is possibly TRBD1 (5 bases). CDR3 size: 15 residues. V lost 5 bases and J 5 bases, leaving 18 bases between the germline ends. CDR1 and CDR2 (germline): SGHAT, FQNNGV. Here the CDR3 DNA reads TGTGCCAGCAGCCGAGGGGTCAGGGTGACGACTGAAGCTTTCTTT. Its translation is CASSRGVRVTTEAFF.

This clonotype came up once. The V call is TRBV3-1, the J call TRBJ2-5; tentative D call: TRBD2 (5 bases). The CDR3 loop spans 16 amino acids. The germline V gene encodes CDR1 LGHDT and CDR2 YNNKEL (reference sequence). The V and J ends lost 4 bases and 5 bases respectively, with 20 bases between them. The CDR3 sequence: CASSPKVLPGTETQYF. The CDR3 DNA sequence: TGTGCCAGCAGCCCGAAGGTGCTCCCGGGAACCGAGACCCAGTACTTC.

Regarding this clonotype: A far larger clone is off by one base, so a read error is likely. The conserved final phenylalanine or tryptophan is absent from the CDR3, which likely points to a read error. The chain carries TRBV6-6 and TRBJ2-7, with 10 bases identical to TRBD2. The CDR3 spans 13 residues. From germline, CDR1 is MNHNY and CDR2 SVGAGI (reference sequence). J lost 4 bases, V lost 8 bases, and 5 bases had no gene match. This chain's CDR3 is CASLGLASYEQYL. For the CDR3, the DNA is TGTGCCAGCTTGGGACTAGCGTCTTACGAGCAGTACCTC.

Ten or more counts support this clonotype. This chain connects TRBV7-8 to TRBJ1-5; D is perhaps TRBD1 (5 bases). V shed 1 base and J shed 0 bases, with 10 bases lying between them. CDR3 size: 16 residues. Germline lookup yields CDR1 SGHVS and CDR2 FQNEAQ. The CDR3 region has the DNA TGTGCCAGCAGCTTAGAGGGCAGGGTTAGCAATCAGCCCCAGCATTTT. It encodes CASSLEGRVSNQPQHF. The variable domain in full, with the rest retrieved from reference TRBV7-8 and TRBJ1-5, is GAGVSQSPRYKVAKRGQDVALRCDPISGHVSLFWYQQALGQGPEFLTYFQNEAQLDKSGLPSDRFFAERPEGSVSTLKIQRTQQEDSAVYLCASSLEGRVSNQPQHFGDGTRLSIL.

The chain combines TRBV19 with TRBJ1-1, with 7 bases identical to TRBD1. CDR1 and CDR2 from the germline V gene are LNHDA and SQIVND (reference sequence). V lost 5 bases, J lost 5 bases, and 5 bases stayed unmatched. This CDR3 is 13 amino acids long. The CDR3 region is CASSAQGGTEAFF. In DNA, the CDR3 is TGTGCCAGTAGTGCTCAGGGGGGGACTGAAGCTTTCTTT. The entire variable domain, with the rest obtained from reference TRBV19 and TRBJ1-1, is as follows: DGGITQSPKYLFRKEGQNVTLSCEQNLNHDAMYWYRQDPGQGLRLIYYSQIVNDFQKGDIAEGYSVSREKKESFPLTVTSAQKNPTAFYLCASSAQGGTEAFFGQGTRLTVV.

J is TRBJ1-1 and V is TRBV27; 7 bases are a match to TRBD1. Per germline, CDR1 MNHEY and CDR2 SMNVEV (reference sequence). CDR3 length: 15 amino acids. With V trimmed by 6 bases and J by 0 bases, 7 bases remained unmatched. The CDR3 DNA reads as TGTGCCAGCAGCGACAGGGACCTTATGAACACTGAAGCTTTCTTT. It translates to CASSDRDLMNTEAFF.

This clonotype was recorded many times. The chain combines TRBV5-6 with TRBJ2-1; D not certain. Trimming removed 2 bases from V and 4 bases from J, with 16 bases in between. There are 16 residues in the CDR3. Germline loops: CDR1 SGHDT, CDR2 YYEEEE. The CDR3 coding sequence is TGTGCCAGCAGCTTACCCCGAACCCCCGGTTACAATGAGCAGTTCTTC. This sequence encodes CASSLPRTPGYNEQFF.

This clonotype was seen repeatedly, ten times or more. V is TRBV20-1 and J is TRBJ2-7, with TRBD2 matching 11 bases. With 6 bases clipped from V and 6 bases from J, the junction kept 13 bases outside the gene matches. The CDR3 spans 15 residues. From germline, CDR1 is DFQATT and CDR2 SNEGSKA (reference sequence). CDR3: CSAESSGGPIAEQYF. As DNA, the CDR3 is TGCAGTGCGGAGTCTAGCGGGGGGCCCATAGCCGAGCAGTACTTC.

This sequence joins TRBV6-2 or TRBV6-3 and TRBJ2-5, with D perhaps TRBD1 or TRBD2 (6 bases each). Per the germline V gene, CDR1 is MNHEY and CDR2 is SVGEGT. V lost 4 bases to trimming and J lost 2 bases, with 11 bases between them. The CDR3 length is 14 residues. CDR3 loop: CASSFRGQQETQYF. The CDR3 region has the DNA TGTGCCAGCAGTTTCCGGGGGCAGCAAGAGACCCAGTACTTC.